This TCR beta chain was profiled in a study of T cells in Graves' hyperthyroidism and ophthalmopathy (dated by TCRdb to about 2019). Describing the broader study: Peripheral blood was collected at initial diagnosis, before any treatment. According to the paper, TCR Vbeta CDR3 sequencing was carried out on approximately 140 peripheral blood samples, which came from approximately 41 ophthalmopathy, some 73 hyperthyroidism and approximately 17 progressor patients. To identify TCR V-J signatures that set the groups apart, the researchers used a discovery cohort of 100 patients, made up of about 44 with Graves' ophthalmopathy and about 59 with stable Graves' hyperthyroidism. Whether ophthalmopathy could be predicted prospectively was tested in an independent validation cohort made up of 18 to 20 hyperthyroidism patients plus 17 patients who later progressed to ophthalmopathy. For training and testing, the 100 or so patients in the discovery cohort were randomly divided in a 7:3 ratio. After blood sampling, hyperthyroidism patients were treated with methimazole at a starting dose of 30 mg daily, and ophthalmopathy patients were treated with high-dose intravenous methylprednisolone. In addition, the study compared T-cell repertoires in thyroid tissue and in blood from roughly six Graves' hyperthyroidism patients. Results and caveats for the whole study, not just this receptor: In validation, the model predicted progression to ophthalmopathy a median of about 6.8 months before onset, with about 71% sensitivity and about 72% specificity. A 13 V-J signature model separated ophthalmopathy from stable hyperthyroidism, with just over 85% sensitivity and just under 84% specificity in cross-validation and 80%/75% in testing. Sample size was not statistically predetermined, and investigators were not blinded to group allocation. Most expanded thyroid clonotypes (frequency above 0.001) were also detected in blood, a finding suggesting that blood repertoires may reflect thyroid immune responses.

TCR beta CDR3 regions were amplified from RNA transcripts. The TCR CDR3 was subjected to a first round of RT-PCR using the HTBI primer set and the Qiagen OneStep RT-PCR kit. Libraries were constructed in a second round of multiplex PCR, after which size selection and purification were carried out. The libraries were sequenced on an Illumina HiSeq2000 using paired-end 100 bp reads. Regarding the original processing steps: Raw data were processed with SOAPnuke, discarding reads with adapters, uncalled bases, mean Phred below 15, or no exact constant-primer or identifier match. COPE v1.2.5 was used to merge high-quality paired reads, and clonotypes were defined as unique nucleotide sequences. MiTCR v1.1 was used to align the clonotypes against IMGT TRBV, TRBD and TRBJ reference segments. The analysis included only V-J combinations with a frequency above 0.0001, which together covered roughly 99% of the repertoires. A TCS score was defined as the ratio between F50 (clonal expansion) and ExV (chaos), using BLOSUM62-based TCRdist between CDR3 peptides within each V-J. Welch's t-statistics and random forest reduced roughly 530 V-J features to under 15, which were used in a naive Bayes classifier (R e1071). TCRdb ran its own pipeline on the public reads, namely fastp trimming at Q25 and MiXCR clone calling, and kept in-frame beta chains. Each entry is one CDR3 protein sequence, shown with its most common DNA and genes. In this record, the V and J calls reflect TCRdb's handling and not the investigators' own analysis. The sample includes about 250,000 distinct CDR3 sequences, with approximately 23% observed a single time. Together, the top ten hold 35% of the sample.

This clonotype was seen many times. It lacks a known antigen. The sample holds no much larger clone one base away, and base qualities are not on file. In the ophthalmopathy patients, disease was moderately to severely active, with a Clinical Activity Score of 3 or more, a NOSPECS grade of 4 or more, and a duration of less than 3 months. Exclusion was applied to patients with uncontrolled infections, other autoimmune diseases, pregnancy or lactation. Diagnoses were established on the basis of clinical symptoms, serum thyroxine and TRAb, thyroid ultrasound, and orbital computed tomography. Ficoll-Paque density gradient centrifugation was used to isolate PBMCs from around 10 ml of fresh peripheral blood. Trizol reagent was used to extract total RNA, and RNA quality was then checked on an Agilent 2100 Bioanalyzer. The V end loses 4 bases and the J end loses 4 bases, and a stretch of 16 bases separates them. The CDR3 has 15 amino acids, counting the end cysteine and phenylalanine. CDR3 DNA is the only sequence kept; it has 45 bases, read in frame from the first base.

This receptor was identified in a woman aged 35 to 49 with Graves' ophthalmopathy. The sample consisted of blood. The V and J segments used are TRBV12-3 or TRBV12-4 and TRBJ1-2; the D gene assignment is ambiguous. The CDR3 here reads CASSSGDNPGYGYTF. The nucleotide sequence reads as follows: TGTGCCAGCAGTTCGGGCGACAACCCTGGCTATGGCTACACCTTC.